This T cell receptor (beta chain) was sequenced in a study of technical replicates of blood from a handful of donors. Trimming stripped 4 bases from V and 0 bases from J, with 10 bases between. The CDR3 totals 14 residues. Germline V lookup: CDR1 MNHEY, CDR2 SVGAGI. Profiling relied on immunoSEQ multiplex PCR, and the TCRdb table lists in-frame clones only, not all of them. The table has tens of thousands of clones, 92% seen once; the top ten hold about 0.4%. This sequence joins TRBV6-5 and TRBJ2-7; D is undetermined. This clonotype was sampled from a human donor in good health. Input material: T cells isolated from PBMCs. The CDR3 sequence is CASSSQVHSYEQYF. CDR3 coding DNA: TGTGCCAGCAGTTCCCAGGTTCACTCCTACGAGCAGTACTTC.